One sample yielded the 25 T cell receptor beta chains listed below, sequenced in a study of T-cell reconstitution after alpha-beta-depleted transplantation in children listed by TCRdb under 2016. The library was produced with PCR. Sequenced using an Illumina HiSeq 2500. Molecular barcoding was employed in the preparation of TCR libraries, with unique molecular identifiers being used to normalize TCRbeta repertoire quantification. TCRdb itself trimmed the public reads at Q25 with fastp, ran MiXCR and retained productive beta chains. Each CDR3 protein appears once, grouped with its most common genes and DNA. This sample has a few hundred thousand distinct CDR3 sequences in its table, and 9% to 12% of those were observed once. The ten biggest clones cover around 2.5% of the sample. Sequences were derived from PBMCs from the stem cell graft donor, sampled from the stem cell graft. These receptors were obtained from a human donor who donated a stem cell graft to a child with acute lymphoblastic leukemia.

The chain combines TRBV27 with TRBJ1-2; possibly TRBD1 for D (6 bases). V lost 3 bases and J lost 3, with 8 bases in between. The CDR3 extends over 13 amino acids. Germline V gene sequence: CDR1 MNHEY, CDR2 SMNVEV (reference sequence). CDR3 amino acids: CASSLGTHYGYTF. CDR3 coding DNA: TGTGCCAGCAGTTTGGGGACACACTATGGCTACACCTTC.

In its sample, this clonotype was seen many times. The CDR3 region has the DNA TGTGCCAGCAGCTCGGGACTCTTCTACGAGCAGTACTTC. This gives the protein CASSSGLFYEQYF. V and J are TRBV7-2 and TRBJ2-7; the D gene is possibly TRBD2 (6 bases). This CDR3 is built from 13 residues. Trimming shortened V by 4 bases and J by 3 bases, and 10 bases separated the two germline ends. CDR1 is SGHTA, CDR2 FQGNSA, per germline. Full variable domain (rest looked up from reference TRBV7-2 and TRBJ2-7): GAGVSQSPSNKVTEKGKDVELRCDPISGHTALYWYRQSLGQGLEFLIYFQGNSAPDKSGLPSDRFSAERTGGSVSTLTIQRTQQEDSAVYLCASSSGLFYEQYFGPGTRLTVT.

The chain has TRBV28 and TRBJ2-5; 9 bases line up with TRBD2. CDR3 length: 14 amino acids. V shed 8 bases and J 6 bases; nucleotides not matched to a gene: 10. Per the germline V gene, CDR1 is MDHEN and CDR2 is SYDVKM. The DNA of the CDR3 is TGTGCCAGCTGGGCGGGGGGGAGGCAACAGACCCAGTACTTC. This gives the protein CASWAGGRQQTQYF.

This clonotype was observed many times. The chain combines TRBV24-1 with TRBJ1-1; D is perhaps TRBD1 (6 bases). CDR1 and CDR2 (germline): KGHDR, SFDVKD. Trimming stripped 0 bases from V and 1 base from J, with 8 bases between. CDR3 length equals 15 residues. The CDR3 loop reads CATSDLRGENTEAFF. CDR3 coding DNA: TGTGCCACCAGTGATTTGAGGGGGGAGAACACTGAAGCTTTCTTT.

The chain carries TRBV6-2 or TRBV6-3 and TRBJ2-1, with TRBD2 identical over 12 bases. Germline V lookup: CDR1 MNHEY, CDR2 SVGEGT. V trimming: 2 bases; J trimming: 1 base; junction bases outside the gene matches: 6. The CDR3 is 18 residues long. The chain's CDR3 is CASSYLAGGPSSYNEQFF. CDR3 bases: TGTGCCAGCAGTTACCTAGCGGGAGGGCCTAGTTCCTACAATGAGCAGTTCTTC.

The chain combines TRBV4-1 with TRBJ2-1; a possible D gene is TRBD2 (6 bases). Germline V gives CDR1 MGHRA, CDR2 YSYEKL. This CDR3 region has 16 residues. V was trimmed by 2 bases and J by 6 bases, leaving 17 bases between them. CDR3 in amino acids: CASSQLAGTSRNEQFF. CDR3 coding DNA: TGCGCCAGCAGCCAATTGGCGGGAACCTCTCGCAATGAGCAGTTCTTC.

V is TRBV4-1 and J is TRBJ2-2; a possible D gene is TRBD2 (6 bases). The CDR3 runs to 16 residues. V lost 1 base and J lost 5, with 14 bases in between. Germline-derived CDR1 and CDR2 are MGHRA and YSYEKL. CDR3: CASSQARGAGTGELFF. DNA for the CDR3: TGCGCCAGCAGCCAAGCGAGGGGTGCGGGGACCGGGGAGCTGTTTTTT.

This clonotype was seen only a few times. This chain links TRBV20-1 with TRBJ2-1, with TRBD2 matching 8 bases. Germline V gene sequence: CDR1 DFQATT, CDR2 SNEGSKA (reference sequence). The CDR3 length is 14 residues. The V and J ends lost 3 bases and 4 bases, in that order; junction bases with no gene match: 5. The CDR3 DNA reads TGCAGTGCTAGGGGACTAGGAGTTTACAATGAGCAGTTCTTC. Translated: CSARGLGVYNEQFF.

This clonotype occurred a few times. The chain employs TRBV7-2 and TRBJ2-5; the D gene could be TRBD1 or TRBD2 (5 bases each). This CDR3 contains 17 residues. V was cut by 5 bases and J by 1 base, with 20 bases left in between. Germline V gives CDR1 SGHTA, CDR2 FQGNSA. CDR3 DNA sequence: TGTGCCAGCAGCCCAAAGTGGGGGATTTCCTTCCAAGAGACCCAGTACTTC. Translation: CASSPKWGISFQETQYF.

This clonotype was observed a handful of times. This chain uses TRBV5-6 with TRBJ2-2; 8 bases are shared with TRBD1. Germline V CDR1 and CDR2: SGHDT, YYEEEE. This CDR3 spans 16 amino acids. After removal of 4 bases from V and 3 bases from J, the junction contained 8 bases not matched to a gene. The CDR3 region is CASSHTGTGYTGELFF. In DNA form, the CDR3 reads TGTGCCAGCAGCCACACAGGGACAGGTTACACCGGGGAGCTGTTTTTT.

V and J are TRBV5-1 and TRBJ1-1; TRBD1 aligns across 8 bases. Germline values: CDR1 SGHRS, CDR2 YFSETQ. Trimming at V came to 4 bases and at J to 5 bases, leaving 4 bases not matched to a gene. This CDR3 is built from 13 residues. CDR3 sequence reads: CASSVRGRTEAFF. Here the CDR3 DNA reads TGCGCCAGCAGCGTCAGGGGGCGGACTGAAGCTTTCTTT. The whole variable domain, remainder taken from reference TRBV5-1 and TRBJ1-1, is KAGVTQTPRYLIKTRGQQVTLSCSPISGHRSVSWYQQTPGQGLQFLFEYFSETQRNKGNFPGRFSGRQFSNSRSEMNVSTLELGDSALYLCASSVRGRTEAFFGQGTRLTVV.

The chain employs TRBV11-2 and TRBJ2-5, with D tentatively TRBD1 (6 bases). The V gene's germline CDR1 is SGHAT and CDR2 FQNNGV. With 3 bases removed from V and 2 bases from J, the gap between germline ends came to 19 bases. The length of the CDR3 is 17 residues. The CDR3 nucleotides read TGTGCCAGCAGCTTGCTGAGGGGGACATCGCCTCAAGAGACCCAGTACTTC. This gives the protein CASSLLRGTSPQETQYF.

This sequence joins TRBV5-1 and TRBJ2-7; 8 bases map to TRBD1. The CDR3 length is 15 residues. Germline CDR1 is SGHRS and CDR2 is YFSETQ. The CDR3 loop is CASSLAGQGSDEQYV. The DNA for the CDR3 is TGCGCCAGCAGCTTGGCAGGACAGGGCTCCGACGAGCAGTACGTC.

This clonotype was observed a handful of times. V usage is TRBV7-9 and J usage is TRBJ1-6, with D hard to call. V was trimmed by 0 bases and J by 2 bases, leaving 11 bases between them. This CDR3 has 17 residues. From germline, CDR1 is SEHNR and CDR2 FQNEAQ (reference sequence). The CDR3 coding sequence is TGTGCCAGCAGCTTAGCTTGGGAGGGCGCCTATAATTCACCCCTCCACTTT. This sequence encodes CASSLAWEGAYNSPLHF.

This clonotype was counted only a few times. The V call is TRBV20-1, the J call TRBJ2-6; D ambiguous. V was clipped by 6 bases and J by 0 bases, with 18 bases between them. The CDR3 covers 17 residues. Germline V lookup: CDR1 DFQATT, CDR2 SNEGSKA (reference sequence). CDR3 coding DNA: TGCAGTGCCACAGACGATACATCGTCCTCTGGGGCCAACGTCCTGACTTTC. This encodes CSATDDTSSSGANVLTF.

The chain employs TRBV7-9 and TRBJ2-1, with D tentatively TRBD2 (5 bases). Germline V gives CDR1 SEHNR, CDR2 FQNEAQ (reference sequence). V was clipped by 2 bases and J by 9 bases, with 11 bases between them. The CDR3 is made up of 13 amino acids. CDR3 in amino acids: CASSLTSIGEQFF. In DNA form, the CDR3 reads TGTGCCAGCAGCTTAACTAGTATTGGTGAGCAGTTCTTC. The complete variable domain, with remaining parts taken from reference TRBV7-9 and TRBJ2-1, reads DTGVSQNPRHKITKRGQNVTFRCDPISEHNRLYWYRQTLGQGPEFLTYFQNEAQLEKSRLLSDRFSAERPKGSFSTLEIQRTEQGDSAMYLCASSLTSIGEQFFGPGTRLTVL.

This clonotype was recorded a few times. The gene calls are TRBV7-2 and TRBJ2-7; TRBD2 matches at 8 bases. In germline, CDR1 is SGHTA, CDR2 FQGNSA. Trimming cost V 4 bases and J 2 bases; bases outside gene matches: 7. This CDR3 is 15 amino acids long. The CDR3 nucleotides are TGTGCCAGCAGCTGGGTAGCGGGACCCGCCTACGAGCAGTACTTC. It translates to CASSWVAGPAYEQYF.

Many counts were recorded for this clonotype. The J gene is TRBJ1-1, the V gene TRBV28, with 7 bases fitting TRBD1. J gave up 1 base and V 5 bases, and 4 bases lay outside the gene matches. CDR1 is MDHEN and CDR2 is SYDVKM in the germline V gene. The CDR3 covers 14 residues. The CDR3 reads CASSTRTGNTEAFF. CDR3 coding DNA: TGTGCCAGCAGTACACGGACAGGGAACACTGAAGCTTTCTTT.

The gene calls are TRBV12-3 or TRBV12-4 and TRBJ2-3; TRBD2 aligns across 9 bases. The trim removed 3 bases at V and 0 bases at J, leaving 19 bases unmatched. CDR3 size: 21 residues. CDR3 nucleotide sequence: TGTGCCAGCAGTTTCGAGGTTTCCCCCCCGAGCGGGAGGACTAGCACAGATACGCAGTATTTT. It specifies CASSFEVSPPSGRTSTDTQYF.

This clonotype came up many times. The V call is TRBV7-9, the J call TRBJ2-1; D is possibly TRBD2 (6 bases). The CDR3 has 15 residues. Trimming pared 4 bases from V and 5 bases from J, leaving 15 bases between. Germline CDR1 is SEHNR and CDR2 is FQNEAQ (reference sequence). This chain's CDR3 is CASSSGGTHNNEQFF. In DNA form, the CDR3 reads TGTGCCAGCAGCTCGGGCGGGACTCACAACAATGAGCAGTTCTTC. The complete variable domain, with remaining parts taken from reference TRBV7-9 and TRBJ2-1, reads DTGVSQNPRHKITKRGQNVTFRCDPISEHNRLYWYRQTLGQGPEFLTYFQNEAQLEKSRLLSDRFSAERPKGSFSTLEIQRTEQGDSAMYLCASSSGGTHNNEQFFGPGTRLTVL.

This clonotype was recorded many times. The chain uses TRBV12-3 or TRBV12-4 and TRBJ1-1; TRBD1 matches at 7 bases. J gave up 0 bases and V 0 bases, and 1 base lay outside the gene matches. There are 15 residues in the CDR3. The DNA for the CDR3 is TGTGCCAGCAGTTTAGCGACAGGGATGAACACTGAAGCTTTCTTT. It is translated as CASSLATGMNTEAFF.

The table lists this clonotype with many counts. This chain uses TRBV7-9 with TRBJ1-4; no clear D. Germline V CDR1 and CDR2: SEHNR, FQNEAQ (reference sequence). The length of the CDR3 is 15 residues. V was shortened by 4 bases and J by 5 bases, with 14 bases between the two germline ends. The DNA for the CDR3 is TGTGCCAGCAGCTCGGGGTCCGGGTTAAATGAAAAACTGTTTTTT. It yields the protein CASSSGSGLNEKLFF.

The chain links TRBV7-2 to TRBJ1-2; D is unresolved. This CDR3 has 15 residues. The V and J ends lost 1 base and 4 bases respectively, with 13 bases between them. Germline CDR1 reads SGHTA; CDR2 reads FQGNSA. CDR3 sequence reads: CASSLGRILRYGYTF. DNA of the CDR3: TGTGCCAGCAGCTTAGGTCGGATCCTCCGCTATGGCTACACCTTC. Full variable domain (rest looked up from reference TRBV7-2 and TRBJ1-2): GAGVSQSPSNKVTEKGKDVELRCDPISGHTALYWYRQSLGQGLEFLIYFQGNSAPDKSGLPSDRFSAERTGGSVSTLTIQRTQQEDSAVYLCASSLGRILRYGYTFGSGTRLTVV.

The chain employs TRBV7-8 and TRBJ2-7; 9 bases agree with TRBD2. The length of the CDR3 is 15 residues. Germline V gene lookup returns CDR1 SGHVS and CDR2 FQNEAQ. V was pared by 5 bases and J by 3 bases, with 8 bases of the junction left unmatched. In nucleotides, the CDR3 is TGTGCCAGCAGCAACCGACTAGCGGACCACTACGAGCAGTACTTC. This encodes CASSNRLADHYEQYF.

This clonotype turned up a few times. This chain connects TRBV7-3 to TRBJ2-1; 8 positions match TRBD2. The CDR3 length is 15 residues. Germline V CDR1 and CDR2: SGHTA, FQGTGA. The V segment lost 0 bases and the J segment 9 bases; nucleotides outside the gene matches: 7. DNA of the CDR3: TGTGCCAGCAGCTTAACCGGGACTAGTTCCACTGAGCAGTTCTTC. This codes for CASSLTGTSSTEQFF.